The source of this TCR beta chain is a study of T-cell memory formation after mild COVID-19. Turning to the study itself: TCR clustering was largely donor specific.

V was cut by 4 bases and J by 6 bases, with 13 bases left in between. Germline V gives CDR1 SQVTM, CDR2 ANQGSEA. This CDR3 has 13 residues. After 5'RACE with constant-segment primers, TCR alpha and TCR beta cDNA libraries carrying sample barcodes and UMIs were obtained. TCRdb recomputed calls from the 5' RACE reads with MiXCR, one row per CDR3 protein. The sample consists of 120,000 to 150,000 distinct CDR3 sequences, about 19% of them appearing once. This clonotype was counted ten times or more. What it recognizes is unknown. Overall study results and limits: The pre-infection memory compartment contained some responding clones, suggesting cross-reactive memory joined. CD4/CD8 balance held among clones contracting day 15 to 85, and later expanders leaned CD4+.

Source material: PBMCs or a T cell subset sorted from them (not recorded which). This sequence originates from an adult woman who had mild COVID-19 (a few samples of this study predate the infection). Cell type and time point are not known. The genes are TRBV29-1 and TRBJ2-1; D unclear. The CDR3 bases are TGCAGCGTTGGTAGGGATAAGGCCAATGAGCAGTTCTTC. As protein: CSVGRDKANEQFF.